A single sample is the source of the 11 T cell receptor beta chains below, sequenced in a study of monozygotic twins with inflammatory bowel disease. Reanalyzing the 5' RACE reads, TCRdb keeps one entry per CDR3 protein, without DNA. The data include hundreds of thousands of distinct CDR3 sequences; the top ten clones carry roughly 2.2%. The sequencing input was blood. The origin of the receptors is a human donor with ulcerative colitis or Crohn's disease, or a healthy co-twin of an affected twin (not recorded which).

The chain links TRBV29-1 to TRBJ2-2; TCRdb names TRBD1, which stays unverified in the absence of DNA. The CDR3 contains 13 residues. Germline lookup yields CDR1 SQVTM and CDR2 ANQGSEA. The chain's CDR3 is CSVGGAQIGELFF.

CDR3 sequence: CASSPGRQMEQPQHF. The genes are TRBV11-2 and TRBJ1-5; without DNA, the TCRdb call of TRBD1 cannot be checked. This CDR3 region has 15 residues. Looked up from germline, CDR1 is SGHAT and CDR2 is FQNNGV.

The rearrangement links TRBV18 to TRBJ2-7; TCRdb lists TRBD1, though no DNA is available to test this call. The CDR3 extends over 15 amino acids. Germline V lookup: CDR1 KGHSH, CDR2 LQKENI. CDR3 sequence reads: CASSPPEVRRREQYF.

This rearrangement joins TRBV7-9 to TRBJ1-2; TCRdb reports TRBD1, a call that lacks DNA to check it against. The CDR3 covers 14 residues. From germline, CDR1 is SEHNR and CDR2 FQNEAQ (reference sequence). The CDR3 here is CASSVNRGSDGYTF.

The chain carries TRBV12-3 or TRBV12-4 and TRBJ2-2; TCRdb outputs TRBD1, but without DNA this stays unchecked. The CDR3 spans 15 residues. This CDR3 reads CASSPSGKTTGELFF.

V gene TRBV7-3 combines with J gene TRBJ2-5. Germline CDR1 is SGHTA and CDR2 is FQGTGA. This CDR3 is built from 15 residues. The CDR3 loop is CASSLTPGWQETQYF.

This rearrangement joins TRBV20-1 to TRBJ2-3; TCRdb outputs TRBD2, but without DNA this stays unchecked. This CDR3 has 16 residues. Germline CDR1 reads DFQATT; CDR2 reads SNEGSKA (reference sequence). The CDR3 sequence is CSARARLAGDPDTQYF.

The chain joins TRBV20-1 to TRBJ2-7; TCRdb selects TRBD2, and the lack of DNA leaves this call unchecked. Germline V gives CDR1 DFQATT, CDR2 SNEGSKA (reference sequence). This CDR3 is built from 17 residues. CDR3 in amino acids: CSARDRVVVAESYEQYF.

The rearrangement joins TRBV11-2 to TRBJ1-6. Germline V CDR1 and CDR2: SGHAT, FQNNGV. The CDR3 is 15 residues long. The CDR3 reads CASSLSQSYNSPLHF.

This chain links TRBV12-3 or TRBV12-4 with TRBJ2-1. This CDR3 has 13 amino acids. CDR3 amino acids: CASTLSGYNEQFF.

The gene calls are TRBV4-1 and TRBJ1-2; without DNA, the TCRdb call of TRBD1 cannot be checked. The CDR3 covers 16 residues. Germline assignment: CDR1 MGHRA and CDR2 YSYEKL. The CDR3: CASSQDPLTGEYGYTF.